This TCR beta chain was recorded in a study of blood T cell repertoires in COVID-19 (dated by TCRdb to about 2020). The study in broad terms: Samples covering the acute and convalescent phases of COVID-19 were provided by collaborators in the United States, Italy and Spain. The material from the prospective study consisted of cDNA or gDNA derived from T cells, B-cell-depleted T cells, or PBMCs. The dataset comprised deeply sampled blood TCRbeta repertoires from subjects exposed to, actively infected with, or recovered from COVID-19. The repertoires were released in a freely available public database meant as a resource for research on the immune response to SARS-CoV-2. The samples were drawn from two sources: the first 160 participants of the ongoing ImmuneRACE study, and 1,000 to 1,500 subjects contributed by 6 global collaborators. A de-identified subject ID, COVID-19 status, age in years and sex were almost always included in the sample metadata. Where available, HLA class I and class II types were obtained from metadata supplied by the sample provider rather than from assay-based typing.

Participants in the prospective study were aged roughly 18 to 89 years, lived in some 24 United States geographic areas, and enrolled through a virtual design. To assign participants to cohorts, the prospective study relied on clinical history that participants themselves reported in a screening survey and a study questionnaire. Recovered participants in ImmuneRACE Cohort 3 were defined by two consecutive negative NP/OP PCR tests, clearance by a healthcare professional, or resolution of symptoms. Mobile phlebotomists in the prospective study collected whole blood, serum and a nasopharyngeal or oropharyngeal swab from every participant. Additional blood draws and questionnaires over an approximately 2-month period could optionally be provided by prospective study participants. Before DNA extraction, prospective study blood samples were shipped either frozen or at room temperature. TCRbeta CDR3 regions were amplified from genomic DNA using the immunoSEQ Assay, a bias-controlled multiplex PCR. The paper's processing steps were these. The number of nucleated cells in each sample was estimated by amplification of reference gene primers within the assay. To quantify the absolute abundance of each unique TCRbeta CDR3 rearrangement, sequence reads were collapsed and filtered. For each sample, productive Simpson clonality was calculated as the square root of Simpson's diversity index across productive rearrangements. TCRdb provides this immuneACCESS table in a form limited to in-frame rearrangements. Some clones are lacking; in checked studies, under half of them reflect an unresolved V gene, and why the rest are absent is not known. V and J calls and clone size are copied from that table; D and trimming were computed from the DNA. The sample table shows fewer than 250,000 clones, and around 84% are seen once. 3.2% of the sample comes from the top ten.

Paper-wide results and their limitations: The amount of clinical and demographic metadata varied by source and participant and was provided uncurated.

V is trimmed back by 4 bases and J by 2 bases, and the junction contains 9 bases that no gene match accounts for. There are 17 amino acids in the CDR3, from cysteine to phenylalanine inclusive. Solely the CDR3 DNA is kept, with 51 bases framed from the first base. CDR1 and CDR2 are read off the germline V gene as MGHDK and SYGVNS. This clone was detected only once. Its antigen has not been determined. No clone much larger than this one lies a single base away; base qualities are absent. Specimen: PBMCs or T cells enriched from blood (not recorded which). The sequence was obtained from a woman aged 25 to 39 who had recovered from COVID-19. This chain joins TRBV25-1 to TRBJ2-1, and TRBD2 aligns with 9 junction nucleotides. The CDR3 protein: CASSGDSGSEAYNEQFF. The sequence in DNA is TGTGCCAGCAGTGGGGATAGCGGGAGTGAGGCCTACAATGAGCAGTTCTTC.